The 16 T cell receptor beta chains below all came from one sample that was sequenced in a study of blood T cell repertoires in COVID-19. Only in-frame clones appear in the TCRdb table, and some are missing; sequencing was by immunoSEQ multiplex PCR. The sample lists hundreds of thousands of clones, around 86% occurring once. Sequenced sample: PBMCs or T cells enriched from blood (not recorded which). These receptors all come from a man in his forties who had recovered from COVID-19.

This clone was picked up many times. The chain carries TRBV6-2 or TRBV6-3 and TRBJ1-6, with D possibly matching TRBD1 (5 bases). V was shortened by 2 bases and J by 9 bases, with 11 bases between the two germline ends. The CDR3 covers 14 residues. In germline, CDR1 is MNHEY, CDR2 SVGEGT. The CDR3 region has the DNA TGTGCCAGCAGTTACAGCCAGGGCGGTTCACCCCTCCACTTT. Translation gives CASSYSQGGSPLHF.

This sequence joins TRBV19 and TRBJ1-2; the D gene is possibly TRBD1 (5 bases). V was cut by 7 bases and J by 8 bases, with 23 bases left in between. The CDR3 has 15 residues. Germline assignment: CDR1 LNHDA and CDR2 SQIVND (reference sequence). CDR3 loop: CASTTPPASGVGYTF. The CDR3 DNA reads as TGTGCCAGTACCACCCCACCCGCCTCGGGGGTAGGCTACACCTTC.

The chain recombines TRBV14 with TRBJ1-1, with D perhaps TRBD1 (6 bases). Trimming stripped 1 base from V and 3 bases from J, with 9 bases between. The length of the CDR3 is 14 residues. Germline assignment: CDR1 SGHDN and CDR2 FVKESK. The CDR3 region has the DNA TGTGCCAGCAGCCAAGCGTGGGGGCACACTGAAGCTTTCTTT. Protein sequence: CASSQAWGHTEAFF.

This clone was seen once. The rearrangement uses TRBV5-1 and TRBJ1-1; D may be TRBD1 (5 bases). The CDR3 has 14 residues. The germline V gene has CDR1 SGHRS and CDR2 YFSETQ. Trimming took off 5 bases at V and 1 base at J, with 12 bases between the two ends. The CDR3 DNA follows: TGCGCCAGCAGACCCAGGGTTTGGAACACTGAAGCTTTCTTT. Its protein is CASRPRVWNTEAFF. Complete variable domain (other parts from reference TRBV5-1 and TRBJ1-1): KAGVTQTPRYLIKTRGQQVTLSCSPISGHRSVSWYQQTPGQGLQFLFEYFSETQRNKGNFPGRFSGRQFSNSRSEMNVSTLELGDSALYLCASRPRVWNTEAFFGQGTRLTVV.

The CDR3: CATSRDEGLAGAEQYF. CDR3 coding DNA: TGTGCCACCAGCAGAGATGAAGGACTAGCGGGAGCCGAGCAGTACTTC. The rearrangement joins TRBV15 to TRBJ2-7; TRBD2 aligns across 13 bases. The CDR3 runs to 16 residues. The V gene's germline CDR1 is LNHNV and CDR2 YYDKDF (reference sequence). Trimming cost V 0 bases and J 6 bases; bases outside gene matches: 5.

The chain recombines TRBV25-1 with TRBJ2-7, with D possibly TRBD2 on 5 matching bases. Germline lookup yields CDR1 MGHDK and CDR2 SYGVNS. The CDR3 spans 16 residues. The V and J ends lost 4 bases and 2 bases respectively, with 18 bases between them. The CDR3 region has the DNA TGTGCCAGCAGTGGAGGACTGGCCCATGGGGCCTACGAGCAGTACTTC. This sequence encodes CASSGGLAHGAYEQYF.

J is TRBJ1-5 and V is TRBV5-8, with TRBD1 matching over 7 bases. The germline V gene encodes CDR1 SGHTS and CDR2 YDEGEE. V gave up 4 bases and J gave up 2 bases; unmatched junction bases: 6. This CDR3 comprises 15 residues. The CDR3 sequence: CASSQGQIGNQPQHF. CDR3 coding DNA: TGTGCCAGCAGCCAGGGACAGATCGGCAATCAGCCCCAGCATTTT.

The chain combines TRBV30 with TRBJ2-7; perhaps TRBD2 as D (6 bases). The CDR3 covers 14 residues. Germline V CDR1 and CDR2: GTSNPN, SVGIG (reference sequence). The V end was cut by 4 bases, the J end by 2 bases, with 15 bases between. CDR3 in amino acids: CAWTFGGVAYEQYF. The CDR3 coding sequence is TGTGCCTGGACCTTCGGAGGGGTGGCCTACGAGCAGTACTTC.

Comments on this clone: This CDR3 is also generated by other DNA sequences in the sample. J is TRBJ1-5 and V is TRBV3-1 (or the pseudogene TRBV3-2); D possibly corresponds to TRBD1 (5 bases). V lost 0 bases and J 7 bases, leaving 7 bases between the germline ends. Germline lookup yields CDR1 LGHDT and CDR2 YNNKEL (reference sequence). The CDR3 has 13 amino acids. The CDR3 region is CASSQDRGQPQHF. Here the CDR3 DNA reads TGTGCCAGCAGCCAAGATCGGGGGCAGCCCCAGCATTTT.

This sequence joins TRBV3-1 (or the pseudogene TRBV3-2) and TRBJ1-6, with D possibly matching TRBD1 (5 bases). Germline loops: CDR1 LGHDT, CDR2 YNNKEL (reference sequence). The V end was cut by 0 bases, the J end by 7 bases, with 13 bases between. The CDR3 is made up of 16 amino acids. CDR3 in amino acids: CASSQDTRGSNSPLHF. The CDR3 nucleotides read TGTGCCAGCAGCCAAGATACACGGGGGAGCAATTCACCCCTCCACTTT.

This clone has a single count. This chain uses TRBV30 with TRBJ1-2; possible D gene TRBD1, 6 bases. V was trimmed by 4 bases and J by 8 bases, leaving 17 bases between them. Germline CDR1 reads GTSNPN; CDR2 reads SVGIG (reference sequence). This CDR3 has 13 amino acids. The CDR3 nucleotides are TGTGCCTGGAACGGGGGGGGGCCGGTAGGCTACACCTTC. As protein: CAWNGGGPVGYTF.

This clone was seen just once. CDR3 region: CASSLIPGTGEPYGYTF. For the CDR3, the DNA is TGTGCCAGCAGTTTGATCCCCGGGACAGGGGAACCCTATGGCTACACCTTC. The V and J genes are TRBV27 and TRBJ1-2, with 10 bases fitting TRBD1. The CDR3 is made up of 17 amino acids. The V gene's germline CDR1 is MNHEY and CDR2 SMNVEV (reference sequence). Losses at the gene ends were 3 bases for V and 4 bases for J; bases not matched to a gene: 11.

V usage is TRBV18 and J usage is TRBJ2-1; TRBD2 matches at 10 bases. The V gene end was trimmed by 4 bases and the J gene end by 4 bases; junction bases not matched to a gene: 7. Germline lookup yields CDR1 KGHSH and CDR2 LQKENI. The CDR3 runs 16 residues. Here the CDR3 reads CASSRSGLALYNEQFF. The CDR3 DNA reads TGTGCCAGCTCACGATCGGGACTAGCGTTGTACAATGAGCAGTTCTTC.

The chain has TRBV28 and TRBJ2-3; D is perhaps TRBD2 (6 bases). Trimming cost V 6 bases and J 4 bases, with 20 bases left between them. The CDR3 sequence is 16 residues long. Germline V lookup: CDR1 MDHEN, CDR2 SYDVKM. The DNA of the CDR3 is TGTGCCAGCAGGTCCGGGAGAACGGTTTCTCCAGATACGCAGTATTTT. Amino acid sequence: CASRSGRTVSPDTQYF.

The chain recombines TRBV18 with TRBJ2-1; 8 positions match TRBD2. There are 15 residues in the CDR3. Germline CDR1 KGHSH, CDR2 LQKENI. V trimming: 3 bases; J trimming: 4 bases; junction bases outside the gene matches: 5. CDR3 region: CASSPSGSTYNEQFF. The CDR3 DNA sequence: TGTGCCAGCTCACCCAGCGGGAGTACATACAATGAGCAGTTCTTC.

Only one count was recorded for this clone. The chain joins TRBV11-1 to TRBJ2-6; weak D call: TRBD2 (5 bases). CDR1 SGHAT and CDR2 FQDESV come from the germline V gene (reference sequence). Deletions cut 7 bases from V and 1 base from J, with 11 bases between. CDR3 length equals 15 residues. This CDR3 is CASTLPGSGANVLTF. In DNA form, the CDR3 reads TGTGCCAGCACCCTGCCGGGGTCTGGGGCCAACGTCCTGACTTTC.